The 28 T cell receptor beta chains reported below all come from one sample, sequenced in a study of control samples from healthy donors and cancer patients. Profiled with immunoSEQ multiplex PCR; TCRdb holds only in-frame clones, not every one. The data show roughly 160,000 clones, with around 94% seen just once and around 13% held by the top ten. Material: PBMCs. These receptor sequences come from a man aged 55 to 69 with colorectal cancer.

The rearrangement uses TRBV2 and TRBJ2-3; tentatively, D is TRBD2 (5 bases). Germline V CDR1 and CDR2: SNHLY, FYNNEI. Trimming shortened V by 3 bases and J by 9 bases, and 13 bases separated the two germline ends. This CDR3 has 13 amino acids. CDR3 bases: TGTGCCAGCAGTGAGGGAACTAGTGGGACGCAGTATTTT. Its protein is CASSEGTSGTQYF.

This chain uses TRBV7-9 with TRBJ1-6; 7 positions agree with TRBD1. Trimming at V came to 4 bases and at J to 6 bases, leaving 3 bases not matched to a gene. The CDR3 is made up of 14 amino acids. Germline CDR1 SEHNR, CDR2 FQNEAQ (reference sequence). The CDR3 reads CASSSGQSNSPLHF. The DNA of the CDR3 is TGTGCCAGCAGCTCGGGACAGTCTAATTCACCCCTCCACTTT.

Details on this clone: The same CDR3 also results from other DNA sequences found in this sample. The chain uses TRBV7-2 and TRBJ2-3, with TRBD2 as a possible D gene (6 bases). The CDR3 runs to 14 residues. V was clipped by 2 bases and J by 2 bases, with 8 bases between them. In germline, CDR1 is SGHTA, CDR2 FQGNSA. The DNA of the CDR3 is TGTGCCAGCAGCTTACGGGGGTCCACAGATACGCAGTATTTT. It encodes CASSLRGSTDTQYF.

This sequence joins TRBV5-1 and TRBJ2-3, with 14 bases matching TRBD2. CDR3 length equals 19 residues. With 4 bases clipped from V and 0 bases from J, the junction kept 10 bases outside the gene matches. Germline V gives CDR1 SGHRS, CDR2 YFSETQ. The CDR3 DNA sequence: TGCGCCAGCAGCCGGGGGACTAGCGGGGGACCCTCTAGCACAGATACGCAGTATTTT. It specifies CASSRGTSGGPSSTDTQYF.

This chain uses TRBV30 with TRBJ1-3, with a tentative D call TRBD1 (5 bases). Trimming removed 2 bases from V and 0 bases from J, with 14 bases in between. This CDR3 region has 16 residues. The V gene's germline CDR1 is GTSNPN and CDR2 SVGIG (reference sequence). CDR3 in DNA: TGTGCCTGGAGTCGGGACCGAATACCCTCTGGAAACACCATATATTTT. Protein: CAWSRDRIPSGNTIYF. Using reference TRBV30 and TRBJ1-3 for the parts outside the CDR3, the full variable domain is SQTIHQWPATLVQPVGSPLSLECTVEGTSNPNLYWYRQAAGRGLQLLFYSVGIGQISSEVPQNLSASRPQDRQFILSSKKLLLSDSGFYLCAWSRDRIPSGNTIYFGEGSWLTVV.

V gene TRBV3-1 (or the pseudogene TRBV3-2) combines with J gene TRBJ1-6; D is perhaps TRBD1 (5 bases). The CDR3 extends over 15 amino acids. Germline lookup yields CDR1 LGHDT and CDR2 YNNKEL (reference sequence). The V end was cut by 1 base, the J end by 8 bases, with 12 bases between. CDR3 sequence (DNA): TGTGCCAGCAGCCAAGCTGGGGGAGAGGATTCACCCCTCCACTTT. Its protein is CASSQAGGEDSPLHF.

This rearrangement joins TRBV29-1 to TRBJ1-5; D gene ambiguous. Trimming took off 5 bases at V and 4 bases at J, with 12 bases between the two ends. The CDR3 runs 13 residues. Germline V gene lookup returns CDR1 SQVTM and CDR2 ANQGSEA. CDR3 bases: TGCAGCGTTTCGAGGTCGGCAAATCAGCCCCAGCATTTT. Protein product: CSVSRSANQPQHF.

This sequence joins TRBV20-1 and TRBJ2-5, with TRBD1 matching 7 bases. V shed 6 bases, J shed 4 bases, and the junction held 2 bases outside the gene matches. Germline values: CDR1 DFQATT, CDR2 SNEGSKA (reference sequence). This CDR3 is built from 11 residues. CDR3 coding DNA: TGCAGTGCAGCAGGGGGAGAGACCCAGTACTTC. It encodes CSAAGGETQYF.

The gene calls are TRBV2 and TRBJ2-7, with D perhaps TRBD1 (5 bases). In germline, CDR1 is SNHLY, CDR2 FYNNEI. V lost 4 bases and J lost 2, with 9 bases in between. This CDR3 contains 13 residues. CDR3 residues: CASSVTETYEQYF. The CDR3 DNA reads TGTGCCAGCAGTGTGACAGAAACCTACGAGCAGTACTTC.

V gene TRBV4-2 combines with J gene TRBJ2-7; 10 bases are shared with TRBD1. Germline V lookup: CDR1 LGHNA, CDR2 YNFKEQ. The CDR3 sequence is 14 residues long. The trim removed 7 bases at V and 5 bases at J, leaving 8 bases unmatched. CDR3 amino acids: CASKPGQGSNEQYF. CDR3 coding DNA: TGTGCCAGCAAACCGGGACAGGGGAGTAACGAGCAGTACTTC.

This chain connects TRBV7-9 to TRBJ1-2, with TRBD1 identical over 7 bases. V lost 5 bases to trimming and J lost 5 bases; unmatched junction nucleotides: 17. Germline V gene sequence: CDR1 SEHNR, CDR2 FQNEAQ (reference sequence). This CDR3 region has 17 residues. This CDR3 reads CASSAFPGQTFSYGYTF. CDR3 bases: TGTGCCAGCAGCGCCTTTCCGGGACAGACTTTTTCGTATGGCTACACCTTC. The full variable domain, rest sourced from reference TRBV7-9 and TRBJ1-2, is DTGVSQNPRHKITKRGQNVTFRCDPISEHNRLYWYRQTLGQGPEFLTYFQNEAQLEKSRLLSDRFSAERPKGSFSTLEIQRTEQGDSAMYLCASSAFPGQTFSYGYTFGSGTRLTVV.

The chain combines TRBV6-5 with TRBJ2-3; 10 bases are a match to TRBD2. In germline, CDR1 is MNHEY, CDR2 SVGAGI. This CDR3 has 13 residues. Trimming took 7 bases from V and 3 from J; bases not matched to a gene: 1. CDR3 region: CASISGGTDTQYF. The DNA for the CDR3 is TGTGCCAGCATTAGCGGGGGGACAGATACGCAGTATTTT.

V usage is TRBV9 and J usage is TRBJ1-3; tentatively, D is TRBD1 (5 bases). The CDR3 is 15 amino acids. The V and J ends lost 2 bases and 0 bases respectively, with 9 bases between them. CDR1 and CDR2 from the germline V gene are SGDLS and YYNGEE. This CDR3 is CASSVGRDSGNTIYF. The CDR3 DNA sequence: TGTGCCAGCAGCGTGGGCAGGGACTCTGGAAACACCATATATTTT.

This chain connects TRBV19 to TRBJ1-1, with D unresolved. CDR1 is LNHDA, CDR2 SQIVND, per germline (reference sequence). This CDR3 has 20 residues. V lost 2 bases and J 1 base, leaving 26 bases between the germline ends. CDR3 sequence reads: CASSIPNLGIADVENTEAFF. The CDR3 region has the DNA TGTGCCAGTAGTATACCCAATTTAGGTATTGCGGACGTGGAGAACACTGAAGCTTTCTTT.

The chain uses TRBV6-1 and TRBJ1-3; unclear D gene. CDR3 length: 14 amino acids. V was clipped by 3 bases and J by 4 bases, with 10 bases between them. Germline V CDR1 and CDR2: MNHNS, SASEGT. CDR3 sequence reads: CASSERTEGNTIYF. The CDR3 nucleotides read TGTGCCAGCAGTGAGCGAACGGAAGGAAACACCATATATTTT.

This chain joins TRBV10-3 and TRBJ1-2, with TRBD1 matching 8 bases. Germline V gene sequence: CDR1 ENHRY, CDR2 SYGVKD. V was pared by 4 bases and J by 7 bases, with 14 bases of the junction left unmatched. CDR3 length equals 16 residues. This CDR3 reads CAISGTGQVTPSGYTF. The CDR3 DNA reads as TGTGCCATCAGTGGTACGGGACAGGTAACCCCGTCTGGCTACACCTTC.

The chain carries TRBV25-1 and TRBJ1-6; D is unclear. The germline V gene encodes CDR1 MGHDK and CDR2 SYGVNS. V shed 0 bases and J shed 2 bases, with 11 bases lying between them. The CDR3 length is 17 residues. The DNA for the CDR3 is TGTGCCAGCAGTGAATACGAGGGCCGCGCCTATAATTCACCCCTCCACTTT. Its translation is CASSEYEGRAYNSPLHF.

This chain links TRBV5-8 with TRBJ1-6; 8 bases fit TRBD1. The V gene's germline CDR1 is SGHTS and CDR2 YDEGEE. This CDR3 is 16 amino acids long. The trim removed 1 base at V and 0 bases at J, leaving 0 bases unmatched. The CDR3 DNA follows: TGTGCCAGCAGCTTGACAGGGGGCTCCTATAATTCACCCCTCCACTTT. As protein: CASSLTGGSYNSPLHF.

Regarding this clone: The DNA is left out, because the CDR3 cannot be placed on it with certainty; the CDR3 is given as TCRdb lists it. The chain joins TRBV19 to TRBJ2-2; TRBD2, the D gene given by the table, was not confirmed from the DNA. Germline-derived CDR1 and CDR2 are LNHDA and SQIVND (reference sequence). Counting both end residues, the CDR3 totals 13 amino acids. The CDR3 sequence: CASTSVSTGELFF.

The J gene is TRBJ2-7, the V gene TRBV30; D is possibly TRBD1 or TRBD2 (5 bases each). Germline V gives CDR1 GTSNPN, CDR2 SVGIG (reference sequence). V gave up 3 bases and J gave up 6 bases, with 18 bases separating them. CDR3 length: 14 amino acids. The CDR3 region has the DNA TGTGCCTGGAGACAGGAGGCTGTCAATTTCGAGCAGTACTTC. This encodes CAWRQEAVNFEQYF.

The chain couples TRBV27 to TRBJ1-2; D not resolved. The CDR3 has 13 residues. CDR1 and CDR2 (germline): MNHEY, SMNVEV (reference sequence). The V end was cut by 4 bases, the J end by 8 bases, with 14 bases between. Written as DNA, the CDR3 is TGTGCCAGCAGTTCACAGACCGGTCAGGGCTACACCTTC. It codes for CASSSQTGQGYTF.

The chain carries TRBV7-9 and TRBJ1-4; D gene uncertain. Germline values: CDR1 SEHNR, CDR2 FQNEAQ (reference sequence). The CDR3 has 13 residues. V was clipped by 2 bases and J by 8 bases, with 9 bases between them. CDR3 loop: CASSLSYEEKLFF. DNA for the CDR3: TGTGCCAGCAGCTTAAGTTACGAAGAAAAACTGTTTTTT.

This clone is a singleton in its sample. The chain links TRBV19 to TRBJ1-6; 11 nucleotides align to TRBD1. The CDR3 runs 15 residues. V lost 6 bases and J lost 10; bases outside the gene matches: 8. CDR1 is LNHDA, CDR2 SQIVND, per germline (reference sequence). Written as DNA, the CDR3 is TGTGCCAGTAGGGGGACAGGGGGAAGGGGCTCACCCCTCCACTTT. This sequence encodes CASRGTGGRGSPLHF.

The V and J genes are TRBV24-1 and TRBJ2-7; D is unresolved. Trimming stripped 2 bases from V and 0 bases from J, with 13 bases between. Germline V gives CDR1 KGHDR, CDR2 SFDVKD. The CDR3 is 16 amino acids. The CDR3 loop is CATSDYGRKPSYEQYF. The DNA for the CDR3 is TGTGCCACCAGTGATTACGGCAGGAAACCCTCCTACGAGCAGTACTTC.

CDR3 amino acids: CASGTGENTEAFF. The CDR3 nucleotides read TGTGCCAGCGGGACAGGGGAGAACACTGAAGCTTTCTTT. The rearrangement links TRBV2 to TRBJ1-1; TRBD1 aligns across 10 bases. J was trimmed by 1 base and V by 8 bases; bases with no gene match: 1. Looked up from germline, CDR1 is SNHLY and CDR2 is FYNNEI. This CDR3 is 13 amino acids long.

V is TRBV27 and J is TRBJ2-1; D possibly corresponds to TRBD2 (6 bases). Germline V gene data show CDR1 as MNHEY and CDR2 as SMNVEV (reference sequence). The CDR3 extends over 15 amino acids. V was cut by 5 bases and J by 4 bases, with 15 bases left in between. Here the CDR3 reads CASSPEWGEYNEQFF. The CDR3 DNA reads TGTGCCAGCAGTCCCGAGTGGGGGGAGTACAATGAGCAGTTCTTC.

CDR3 loop: CASSYLTGELFF. CDR3 DNA: TGTGCCAGCAGTTACCTCACCGGGGAGCTGTTTTTT. This chain uses TRBV6-5 with TRBJ2-2; no reliable D call. V lost 2 bases and J lost 4, with 2 bases in between. The V gene's germline CDR1 is MNHEY and CDR2 SVGAGI. CDR3 length: 12 residues.

The CDR3 DNA sequence: TGTGCCAGCAGCTTAGAACCAGGGGGTGCCCAGCGGGAGCAGTACTTC. Residues: CASSLEPGGAQREQYF. V and J are TRBV7-2 and TRBJ2-7, with 7 bases identical to TRBD1. The V gene's germline CDR1 is SGHTA and CDR2 FQGNSA. V trimming: 1 base; J trimming: 7 bases; junction bases outside the gene matches: 13. The CDR3 is 16 residues long.